These 20 T cell receptor beta chains were all obtained from the same sample, sequenced in a study of blood T cell repertoires in COVID-19. Only in-frame clones appear in the TCRdb table, and some are missing; sequencing was by immunoSEQ multiplex PCR. The repertoire has a few hundred thousand clones, around 86% of them found once; the top ten carry roughly a tenth. The sequencing sample was made of peripheral blood. Receptors were obtained from a woman aged 50 to 60 with COVID-19, enrolled during active disease.

This chain connects TRBV2 to TRBJ1-2; perhaps TRBD1 as D (5 bases). This CDR3 contains 15 residues. Germline loops: CDR1 SNHLY, CDR2 FYNNEI. Trimming cost V 2 bases and J 3 bases, with 13 bases left between them. For the CDR3, the DNA is TGTGCCAGCAGTGAAATTTGGGGCGGGGACTATGGCTACACCTTC. Translating it yields CASSEIWGGDYGYTF.

CDR3: CASSSGLAGFTGELFF. Written as DNA, the CDR3 is TGTGCCAGCAGCTCTGGACTAGCGGGGTTCACCGGGGAGCTGTTTTTT. This sequence joins TRBV7-3 and TRBJ2-2; 12 bases match TRBD2. Germline trimming cut 4 bases from V and 4 bases from J; bases unmatched to any gene: 4. CDR1 is SGHTA, CDR2 FQGTGA, per germline. This CDR3 contains 16 residues.

The chain uses TRBV14 and TRBJ2-2, with TRBD2 as a possible D gene (6 bases). Germline V CDR1 and CDR2: SGHDN, FVKESK. The V end was cut by 5 bases, the J end by 3 bases, with 13 bases between. This CDR3 spans 15 amino acids. This CDR3 is CASSSSTGDTGELFF. For the CDR3, the DNA is TGTGCCAGCAGCTCCTCGACGGGGGACACCGGGGAGCTGTTTTTT. The whole variable domain, filled in from reference TRBV14 and TRBJ2-2, reads EAGVTQFPSHSVIEKGQTVTLRCDPISGHDNLYWYRRVMGKEIKFLLHFVKESKQDESGMPNNRFLAERTGGTYSTLKVQPAELEDSGVYFCASSSSTGDTGELFFGEGSRLTVL.

The J gene is TRBJ1-2, the V gene TRBV7-9, with TRBD1 as a possible D gene (6 bases). The CDR3 has 14 residues. Germline lookup yields CDR1 SEHNR and CDR2 FQNEAQ (reference sequence). The germline V and J ends were trimmed by 3 bases and 2 bases, with 10 bases remaining between them. This CDR3 is CASSFSQGNYGYTF. The CDR3 bases are TGTGCCAGCAGCTTTTCTCAGGGGAACTATGGCTACACCTTC.

This rearrangement joins TRBV4-2 to TRBJ2-4, with 14 bases aligning to TRBD2. The J segment lost 7 bases and the V segment lost 0 bases, leaving 17 bases of the junction unmatched. This CDR3 is built from 21 residues. Per germline, CDR1 LGHNA and CDR2 YNFKEQ. CDR3 in amino acids: CASSQEGPRRLAGGPWNIQYF. The CDR3 DNA follows: TGTGCCAGCAGCCAAGAGGGGCCGCGGCGACTAGCGGGGGGGCCGTGGAACATTCAGTACTTC.

In this sample, this clone turned up once. The chain couples TRBV4-3 to TRBJ2-3, with unresolved D. Germline CDR1 reads LGHNA; CDR2 reads YSLEER. This CDR3 has 15 amino acids. Trimming took off 0 bases at V and 4 bases at J, with 11 bases between the two ends. CDR3 DNA sequence: TGCGCCAGCAGCCAAGAGATCTTAACTCCAGATACGCAGTATTTT. Translating gives CASSQEILTPDTQYF.

The chain combines TRBV15 with TRBJ2-1; 7 bases match TRBD2. J lost 9 bases, V lost 7 bases, and 12 bases had no gene match. Germline CDR1 and CDR2: LNHNV and YYDKDF (reference sequence). The CDR3 is 14 amino acids. CDR3: CATTVWGGEGEQFF. The DNA of the CDR3 is TGTGCCACCACAGTTTGGGGGGGAGAGGGTGAGCAGTTCTTC. The full variable domain, its missing parts supplied by reference TRBV15 and TRBJ2-1, is DAMVIQNPRYQVTQFGKPVTLSCSQTLNHNVMYWYQQKSSQAPKLLFHYYDKDFNNEADTPDNFQSRRPNTSFCFLDIRSPGLGDTAMYLCATTVWGGEGEQFFGPGTRLTVL.

This clone was seen only once. The chain links TRBV24-1 to TRBJ2-2; TRBD2 aligns across 9 bases. Trimming removed 7 bases from V and 1 base from J; junction bases left unmatched: 0. The CDR3 is made up of 14 amino acids. Germline CDR1 and CDR2: KGHDR and SFDVKD. CDR3 sequence: CATRLAGNTGELFF. In DNA form, the CDR3 reads TGTGCCACCAGACTAGCGGGGAACACCGGGGAGCTGTTTTTT.

This chain joins TRBV5-6 and TRBJ2-7, with TRBD2 matching 8 bases. Germline lookup yields CDR1 SGHDT and CDR2 YYEEEE. This CDR3 contains 14 residues. V shed 4 bases and J 0 bases; nucleotides not matched to a gene: 3. The CDR3 nucleotides are TGTGCCAGCAGCCAAAGCGGGAGCTCCTACGAGCAGTACGTC. It yields the protein CASSQSGSSYEQYV.

The chain employs TRBV11-2 and TRBJ2-5, with 7 bases identical to TRBD1. Unmatched junction bases numbered 9, after V lost 0 bases and J lost 5 bases. This CDR3 spans 16 amino acids. Looked up from germline, CDR1 is SGHAT and CDR2 is FQNNGV. The DNA for the CDR3 is TGTGCCAGCAGCTTAGATTCTAGGGGGCGCAGGGAGACCCAGTACTTC. It encodes CASSLDSRGRRETQYF.

The chain employs TRBV30 and TRBJ1-4; TRBD1 agrees at 9 bases. This CDR3 contains 15 residues. CDR1 and CDR2 (germline): GTSNPN, SVGIG (reference sequence). The ends lost 3 bases at V and 6 bases at J; junction bases unmatched: 8. The CDR3, as DNA: TGTGCCTGGAGCGAGACCGGGACAGGGTATGAAAAACTGTTTTTT. Residues: CAWSETGTGYEKLFF. Supplemented by reference TRBV30 and TRBJ1-4, the full variable domain reads SQTIHQWPATLVQPVGSPLSLECTVEGTSNPNLYWYRQAAGRGLQLLFYSVGIGQISSEVPQNLSASRPQDRQFILSSKKLLLSDSGFYLCAWSETGTGYEKLFFGSGTQLSVL.

The V and J genes are TRBV9 and TRBJ1-3; 9 bases agree with TRBD1. Germline values: CDR1 SGDLS, CDR2 YYNGEE. The CDR3 runs to 14 residues. V shed 7 bases and J 4 bases; nucleotides not matched to a gene: 6. In nucleotides, the CDR3 is TGTGCCAGCGGTTGGACAGGGGCCGGAAACACCATATATTTT. It is translated as CASGWTGAGNTIYF.

This chain links TRBV6-1 with TRBJ1-1; D possibly corresponds to TRBD1 (5 bases). The CDR3 has 14 amino acids. The germline gives CDR1 MNHNS, CDR2 SASEGT. Trimming removed 2 bases at V and 4 bases at J, with 11 bases between. The DNA of the CDR3 is TGTGCCAGCAGTGAAAACGGGCAGGGCACTGAAGCTTTCTTT. Its protein is CASSENGQGTEAFF.

The chain couples TRBV5-1 to TRBJ2-1; possible D gene TRBD2, 5 bases. The CDR3 is 14 amino acids. V lost 4 bases and J 4 bases, leaving 12 bases between the germline ends. Germline V gene data show CDR1 as SGHRS and CDR2 as YFSETQ. The CDR3 sequence is CASSDGLNYNEQFF. Here the CDR3 DNA reads TGCGCCAGCAGCGATGGACTGAATTACAATGAGCAGTTCTTC. Full variable domain (rest looked up from reference TRBV5-1 and TRBJ2-1): KAGVTQTPRYLIKTRGQQVTLSCSPISGHRSVSWYQQTPGQGLQFLFEYFSETQRNKGNFPGRFSGRQFSNSRSEMNVSTLELGDSALYLCASSDGLNYNEQFFGPGTRLTVL.

This chain joins TRBV19 and TRBJ1-2; D is unclear. Germline V gene data show CDR1 as LNHDA and CDR2 as SQIVND (reference sequence). This CDR3 spans 16 amino acids. V dropped 3 bases and J dropped 3 bases, with 17 bases sitting between them. For the CDR3, the DNA is TGTGCCAGTAGTATTGCAGAGGGTAGAGGATACTATGGCTACACCTTC. Its translation: CASSIAEGRGYYGYTF.

The chain combines TRBV11-2 with TRBJ2-3; no reliable D call. Per the germline V gene, CDR1 is SGHAT and CDR2 is FQNNGV. The CDR3 is 13 amino acids. V lost 3 bases and J 4 bases, leaving 8 bases between the germline ends. The CDR3 nucleotides are TGTGCCAGCAGCTTTCAGTCCCCAGATACGCAGTATTTT. Translation gives CASSFQSPDTQYF.

The chain is built from TRBV21-1 and TRBJ2-3; the tabulated D call, TRBD1, remains unverified against the DNA. TRBV21-1 is a listed pseudogene. The CDR3 is 14 amino acids. The CDR3 region has the DNA TGTGCCAGCAGCAAAGAAGGGGTCAGAGATACGCAGTATTTT. This codes for CASSKEGVRDTQYF.

The chain is built from TRBV19 and TRBJ1-6, with TRBD1 identical over 9 bases. The CDR3 length is 15 residues. Germline lookup yields CDR1 LNHDA and CDR2 SQIVND (reference sequence). The V and J ends lost 11 bases and 7 bases, in that order; junction bases with no gene match: 12. The CDR3 sequence is CAAWDRADANSPLHF. In DNA, the CDR3 is TGTGCCGCGTGGGACAGGGCGGACGCGAATTCACCCCTCCACTTT.

In this sample, this clone turned up once. This chain joins TRBV4-1 and TRBJ2-7; unclear D gene. Trimming stripped 0 bases from V and 1 base from J, with 7 bases between. Germline V gene data show CDR1 as MGHRA and CDR2 as YSYEKL. The CDR3 is 14 residues long. The CDR3 is CASSQDSISYEQYF. The CDR3 DNA sequence: TGCGCCAGCAGCCAAGATTCCATTTCCTACGAGCAGTACTTC.

The V gene is TRBV7-2, the J gene TRBJ2-5, with 14 bases that match TRBD2. The V and J ends lost 3 bases and 6 bases, in that order; junction bases with no gene match: 3. Looked up from germline, CDR1 is SGHTA and CDR2 is FQGNSA. This CDR3 contains 15 residues. DNA for the CDR3: TGTGCCAGCAGCTTGACTAGCGGGGGGGCGAAGACCCAGTACTTC. It codes for CASSLTSGGAKTQYF.